The rows below give T cell receptor beta chains drawn from one sample of a study of blood T cells in healthy people across ages. Each CDR3 protein gets one entry after TCRdb re-called the 5' RACE reads with MiXCR. The sample includes 650,000 to 950,000 distinct CDR3 sequences, around 42% of them seen just once. The sample comprised blood. These receptors were taken from a man in his sixties in good health. CDR3s include the opening cysteine and the closing phenylalanine or tryptophan. The order of the fields is CDR3 length, V gene, CDR3 protein.

len: 15
v_gene: TRBV11-2
CDR3aa: CAGSFKLVGVNEQFF

len: 14
v_gene: TRBV14
CDR3aa: CASSQVWENTEAFF

len: 17
v_gene: TRBV7-2
CDR3aa: CASSLLDGTAPRETQYF

len: 15
v_gene: TRBV7-2
CDR3aa: CASSSTGAGVTEAFF

len: 14
v_gene: TRBV6-5
CDR3aa: CASSYGSQSYEQYF

len: 16
v_gene: TRBV24-1
CDR3aa: CATSDPQGDGYNEQFF

len: 13
v_gene: TRBV6-1
CDR3aa: CASRDTGGYEQYF

len: 12
v_gene: TRBV6-2/TRBV6-3
CDR3aa: CASSSALHEQYF

len: 18
v_gene: TRBV7-2
CDR3aa: CASSLNTDTDRVPGELFF

len: 16
v_gene: TRBV6-1
CDR3aa: CASSERGLAGSYEQYF

len: 15
v_gene: TRBV5-5
CDR3aa: CASSSPGTGKETQYF

len: 15
v_gene: TRBV5-8
CDR3aa: CASTMDGYSNQPQHF

len: 16
v_gene: TRBV20-1
CDR3aa: CSARVRGRQSTDTQYF

len: 14
v_gene: TRBV5-1
CDR3aa: CASSLAVRGTEAFF

len: 14
v_gene: TRBV7-2
CDR3aa: CASSLEGVVREQFF

len: 16
v_gene: TRBV7-8
CDR3aa: CASSLASGGTTDTQYF